The clone carrying this T cell receptor beta chain was seen ten or more times. The antigen is not known. The data originate from a study of early T cells in non-severe SARS-CoV-2 infection. Turning to the study itself: From unsorted whole blood, bulk RNA was sequenced, and the chains remained unpaired.

Unique molecular identifiers were attached to individual cDNA molecules. One entry per CDR3 protein, called by TCRdb with MiXCR from the 5' RACE reads. This sample has roughly 75,000 distinct CDR3 sequences; about 12% occur once, and the top ten carry more than 3%. Study results and limitations: Using VDJdb, the matching emphasized anti-spike CD8 responses while missing private and CD4 specificities.

The source is an adult who was a healthcare worker with PCR-confirmed SARS-CoV-2 infection or an uninfected control (not recorded which). The specimen was whole blood.

The chain's CDR3 is CASSLASVRERNEQFF. The CDR3 DNA reads as TGTGCCAGCAGCTTAGCGTCGGTGCGGGAGCGCAATGAGCAGTTCTTC. This chain links TRBV7-2 with TRBJ2-1; 7 nucleotides agree with TRBD2. V lost 0 bases to trimming and J lost 6 bases; unmatched junction nucleotides: 8. The CDR3 loop spans 16 amino acids. Germline CDR1 reads SGHTA; CDR2 reads FQGNSA.